This TCR beta chain was sequenced during a study of blood T cell repertoires in COVID-19. This clone was recorded many times. In the study's own analysis: The assay estimated nucleated cells by amplifying reference gene primers. Sequenced by immunoSEQ multiplex PCR; TCRdb stores in-frame clones only, minus some. D and trimming come from the DNA, and the V and J calls and clone size come from that table. The top ten hold roughly 6.8% of the sample, which has approximately 280,000 clones, approximately 92% seen once. The CDR3 is 14 amino acids. Looked up from germline, CDR1 is GTSNPN and CDR2 is SVGIG (reference sequence). Trimming shortened V by 0 bases and J by 9 bases, and 12 bases separated the two germline ends. Seattle cases were enrolled at active infection and followed longitudinally.

The chain carries TRBV30 and TRBJ1-6, with D uncertain. This TCR was sampled from a woman in her 30s with COVID-19, enrolled during active disease. The sample comprised peripheral blood. The CDR3 reads CAWSVLEGGSPLHF. The CDR3 nucleotides are TGTGCCTGGAGTGTATTGGAGGGTGGTTCACCCCTCCACTTT.